Each of the 5 T cell receptor beta chains below was sequenced from the same sample in a study of T-cell reconstitution after alpha-beta-depleted transplantation in children. The library targeted TCRbeta and was prepared with unique molecular identifiers. TCRdb re-analysed the PCR reads in MiXCR, keeping a single row per CDR3 protein. The table lists tens of thousands of distinct CDR3 sequences, under 6.5% of them singletons. The source material was PBMCs, mostly from graft donor cells, sampled 60 days after TCRalphabeta/CD19-depleted stem cell transplant. The source is a female patient under 10 years old who had a stem cell transplant for aplastic anemia, so the T cells may come from the graft donor.

This clonotype was counted many times. This rearrangement joins TRBV2 to TRBJ2-7; D may correspond to TRBD1 or TRBD2 (5 bases each). V lost 3 bases to trimming and J lost 6 bases, with 15 bases between them. From germline, CDR1 is SNHLY and CDR2 FYNNEI. There are 14 residues in the CDR3. CDR3 DNA sequence: TGTGCCAGCAGTGAGGAACTAGGGGTTGGCGAGCAGTACTTC. Translation gives CASSEELGVGEQYF.

This clonotype was seen more than once but under ten times. This chain uses TRBV19 with TRBJ2-7; D is perhaps TRBD1 or TRBD2 (5 bases each). CDR1 and CDR2 (germline): LNHDA, SQIVND (reference sequence). The CDR3 totals 14 residues. Trimming removed 5 bases from V and 1 base from J, with 12 bases in between. The CDR3 spells CASSPRDRSYEQYF. In nucleotides, the CDR3 is TGTGCCAGTAGTCCCCGGGACCGTTCCTACGAGCAGTACTTC. The full variable domain, rest sourced from reference TRBV19 and TRBJ2-7, is DGGITQSPKYLFRKEGQNVTLSCEQNLNHDAMYWYRQDPGQGLRLIYYSQIVNDFQKGDIAEGYSVSREKKESFPLTVTSAQKNPTAFYLCASSPRDRSYEQYFGPGTRLTVT.

The count of this clonotype is one. The chain combines TRBV11-1 with TRBJ1-2; maybe TRBD1 (6 bases). This CDR3 comprises 15 residues. Germline V gene lookup returns CDR1 SGHAT and CDR2 FQDESV (reference sequence). Trimming stripped 5 bases from V and 1 base from J, with 14 bases between. The CDR3 loop is CASSPSSGDNYGYTF. The CDR3 DNA is TGTGCCAGCAGCCCGTCGTCAGGGGATAACTATGGCTACACCTTC.

This clonotype has more than one count but fewer than ten. The J gene is TRBJ2-5, the V gene TRBV7-9; 8 bases map to TRBD2. CDR1 is SEHNR, CDR2 FQNEAQ, per germline (reference sequence). The length of the CDR3 is 14 residues. The V and J ends lost 5 bases and 0 bases, in that order; junction bases with no gene match: 2. The CDR3 coding sequence is TGTGCCAGCAGCCGGGGGGGGTACCAAGAGACCCAGTACTTC. Encoded protein: CASSRGGYQETQYF.

This clonotype appeared many times. The chain is built from TRBV20-1 and TRBJ1-6; perhaps TRBD1 as D (5 bases). Germline CDR1 and CDR2: DFQATT and SNEGSKA (reference sequence). Trimming took off 3 bases at V and 8 bases at J, with 8 bases between the two ends. The CDR3 covers 12 residues. CDR3 sequence: CSARGGDSPLHF. In DNA form, the CDR3 reads TGCAGTGCTAGGGGGGGGGATTCACCCCTCCACTTT.